This entry concerns a single T cell receptor (beta chain). Antigen unknown. The data are from a study of cytomegalovirus exposure and HLA in healthy donors. Whole-study findings and limits: In a later analysis, at a false discovery rate of 0.05, fewer than 20,000 TCR beta sequences matched HLA alleles. Most TCR sequences were rare, but some public TCRs occurred in many donors. In a later analysis, TCR beta V- and J-gene trimming was associated with a missense DCLRE1C variant.

This PCR relied on a set of 60 Vbeta primers and 13 Jbeta primers. The authors' processing: As a later analysis found, there were tens of millions of unique TCR beta chains, of which roughly 11 million were shared. The repertoire was sequenced with immunoSEQ multiplex PCR; TCRdb's copy has only in-frame clones and lacks some. The DNA gave D and trimming, while V, J and clone size come from that table. Counted here are about 94,000 clones, 79% occurring once; the ten biggest clones make up 3.8%. The CDR3 sequence is 14 residues long. V lost 6 bases, J lost 4 bases, and 8 bases stayed unmatched. In germline, CDR1 is SNHLY, CDR2 FYNNEI.

Material for sequencing was PBMCs. The chain couples TRBV2 to TRBJ2-7; TRBD1 matches 8 bases. The clonotype comes from a woman in her 40s in good health and CMV-seronegative. The CDR3 spells CASRRTGLVYEQYF. CDR3 nucleotides: TGTGCCAGCAGAAGGACAGGGTTGGTTTACGAGCAGTACTTC.